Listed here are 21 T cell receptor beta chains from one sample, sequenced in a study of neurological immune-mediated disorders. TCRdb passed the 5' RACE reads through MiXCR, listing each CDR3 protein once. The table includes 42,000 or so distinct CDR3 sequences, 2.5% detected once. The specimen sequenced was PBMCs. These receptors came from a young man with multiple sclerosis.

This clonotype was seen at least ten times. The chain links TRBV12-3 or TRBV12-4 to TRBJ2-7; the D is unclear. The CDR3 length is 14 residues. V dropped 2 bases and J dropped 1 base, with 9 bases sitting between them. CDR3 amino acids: CASSLNSASYEQYF. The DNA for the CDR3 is TGTGCCAGCAGTTTAAATTCCGCTTCCTACGAGCAGTACTTC.

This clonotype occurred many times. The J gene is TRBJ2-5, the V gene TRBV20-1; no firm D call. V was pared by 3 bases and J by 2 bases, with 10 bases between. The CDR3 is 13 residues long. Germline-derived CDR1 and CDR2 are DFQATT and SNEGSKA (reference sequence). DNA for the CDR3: TGCAGTGCTAGGGCGAGGATGCAAGAGACCCAGTACTTC. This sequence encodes CSARARMQETQYF.

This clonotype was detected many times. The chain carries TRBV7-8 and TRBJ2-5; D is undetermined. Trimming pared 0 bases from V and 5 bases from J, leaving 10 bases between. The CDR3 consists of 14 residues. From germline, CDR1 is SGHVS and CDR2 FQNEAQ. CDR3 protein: CASSLAVSGETQYF. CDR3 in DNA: TGTGCCAGCAGCTTAGCGGTCAGTGGCGAGACCCAGTACTTC.

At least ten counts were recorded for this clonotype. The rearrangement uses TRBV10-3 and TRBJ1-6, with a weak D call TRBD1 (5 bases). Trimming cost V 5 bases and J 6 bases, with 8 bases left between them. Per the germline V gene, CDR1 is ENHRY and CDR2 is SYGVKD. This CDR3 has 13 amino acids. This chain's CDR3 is CAISPTANSPLHF. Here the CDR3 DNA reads TGTGCCATCAGTCCGACAGCTAATTCACCCCTCCACTTT.

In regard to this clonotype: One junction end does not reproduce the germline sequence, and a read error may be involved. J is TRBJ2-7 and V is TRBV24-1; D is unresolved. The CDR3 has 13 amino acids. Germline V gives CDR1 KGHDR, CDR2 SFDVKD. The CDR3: CANSRIVFYEQYF. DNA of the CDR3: TGTGCCAACAGTAGGATAGTTTTCTACGAGCAGTACTTC.

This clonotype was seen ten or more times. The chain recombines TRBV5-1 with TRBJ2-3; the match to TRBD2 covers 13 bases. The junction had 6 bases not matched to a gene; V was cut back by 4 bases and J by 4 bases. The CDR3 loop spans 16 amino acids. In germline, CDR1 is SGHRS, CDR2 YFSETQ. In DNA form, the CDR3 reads TGCGCCAGCAGCGTTCAGGGACTAGCGGGATCAGATACGCAGTATTTT. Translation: CASSVQGLAGSDTQYF. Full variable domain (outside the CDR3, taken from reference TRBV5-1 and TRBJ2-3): KAGVTQTPRYLIKTRGQQVTLSCSPISGHRSVSWYQQTPGQGLQFLFEYFSETQRNKGNFPGRFSGRQFSNSRSEMNVSTLELGDSALYLCASSVQGLAGSDTQYFGPGTRLTVL.

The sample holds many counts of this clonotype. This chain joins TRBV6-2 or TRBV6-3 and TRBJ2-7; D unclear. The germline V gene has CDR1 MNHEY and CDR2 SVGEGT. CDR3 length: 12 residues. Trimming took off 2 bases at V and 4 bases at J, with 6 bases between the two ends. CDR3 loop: CASSYDGYEQYF. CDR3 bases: TGTGCCAGCAGTTACGACGGTTACGAGCAGTACTTC.

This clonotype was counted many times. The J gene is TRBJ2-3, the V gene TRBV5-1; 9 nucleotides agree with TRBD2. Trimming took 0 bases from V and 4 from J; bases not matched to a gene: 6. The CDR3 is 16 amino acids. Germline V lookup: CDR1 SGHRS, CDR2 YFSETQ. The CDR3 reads CASSLDAGGPSDTQYF. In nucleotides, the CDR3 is TGCGCCAGCAGCTTGGACGCGGGGGGGCCCTCAGATACGCAGTATTTT.

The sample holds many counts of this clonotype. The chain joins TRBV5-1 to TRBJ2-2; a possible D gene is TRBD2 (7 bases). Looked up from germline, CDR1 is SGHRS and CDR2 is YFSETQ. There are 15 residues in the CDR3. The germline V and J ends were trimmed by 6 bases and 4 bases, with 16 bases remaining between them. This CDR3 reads CASTLGGAPTGELFF. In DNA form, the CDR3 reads TGCGCCAGCACCCTAGGGGGGGCCCCCACCGGGGAGCTGTTTTTT.

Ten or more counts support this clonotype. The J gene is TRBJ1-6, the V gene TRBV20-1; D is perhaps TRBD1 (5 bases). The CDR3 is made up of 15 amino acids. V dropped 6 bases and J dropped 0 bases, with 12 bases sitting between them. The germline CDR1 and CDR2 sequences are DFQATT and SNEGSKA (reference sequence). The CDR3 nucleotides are TGCAGTGCCGCTACCGACAGCTCCTATAATTCACCCCTCCACTTT. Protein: CSAATDSSYNSPLHF.

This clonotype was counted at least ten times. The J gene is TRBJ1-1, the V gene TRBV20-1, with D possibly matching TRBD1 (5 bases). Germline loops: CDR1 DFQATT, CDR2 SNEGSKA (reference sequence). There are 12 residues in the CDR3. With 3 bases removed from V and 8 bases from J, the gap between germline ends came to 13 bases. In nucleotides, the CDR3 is TGCAGTGCTAGGCTGGCGACAGAAGAAGCTTTCTTT. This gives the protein CSARLATEEAFF.

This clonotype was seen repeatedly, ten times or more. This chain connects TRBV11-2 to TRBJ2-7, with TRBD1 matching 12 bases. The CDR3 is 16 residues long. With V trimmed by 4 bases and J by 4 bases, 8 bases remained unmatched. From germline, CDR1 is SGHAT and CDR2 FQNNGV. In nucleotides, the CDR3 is TGTGCCAGCAGCTCCCCGGGGGGACAGGGGGCTTACGAGCAGTACTTC. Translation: CASSSPGGQGAYEQYF.

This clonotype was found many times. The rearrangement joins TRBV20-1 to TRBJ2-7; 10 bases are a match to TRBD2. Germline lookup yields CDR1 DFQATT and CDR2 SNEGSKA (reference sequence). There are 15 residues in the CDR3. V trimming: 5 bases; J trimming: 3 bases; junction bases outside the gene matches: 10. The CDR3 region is CSAYSGTSENYEQYF. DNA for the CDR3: TGCAGTGCTTACTCTGGGACTAGCGAGAACTACGAGCAGTACTTC.

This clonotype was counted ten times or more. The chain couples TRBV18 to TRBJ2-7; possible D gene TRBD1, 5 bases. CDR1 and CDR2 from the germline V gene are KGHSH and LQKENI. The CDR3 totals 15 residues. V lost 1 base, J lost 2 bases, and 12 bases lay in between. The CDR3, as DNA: TGTGCCAGCTCACCACGAGCAGGACAAACCTACGAGCAGTACTTC. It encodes CASSPRAGQTYEQYF. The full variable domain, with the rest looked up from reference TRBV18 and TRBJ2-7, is NAGVMQNPRHLVRRRGQEARLRCSPMKGHSHVYWYRQLPEEGLKFMVYLQKENIIDESGMPKERFSAEFPKEGPSILRIQQVVRGDSAAYFCASSPRAGQTYEQYFGPGTRLTVT.

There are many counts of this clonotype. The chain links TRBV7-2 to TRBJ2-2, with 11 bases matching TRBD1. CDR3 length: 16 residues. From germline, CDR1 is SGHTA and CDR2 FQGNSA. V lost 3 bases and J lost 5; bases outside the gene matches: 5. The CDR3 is CASSLAGQGGTGELFF. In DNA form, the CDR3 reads TGTGCCAGCAGCTTGGCGGGACAGGGGGGGACCGGGGAGCTGTTTTTT.

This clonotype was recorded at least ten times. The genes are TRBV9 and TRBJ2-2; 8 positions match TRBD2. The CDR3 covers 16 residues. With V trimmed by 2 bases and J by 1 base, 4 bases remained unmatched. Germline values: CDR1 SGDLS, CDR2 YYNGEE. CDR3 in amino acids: CASSVREDVNTGELFF. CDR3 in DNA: TGTGCCAGCAGCGTGCGGGAGGACGTGAACACCGGGGAGCTGTTTTTT. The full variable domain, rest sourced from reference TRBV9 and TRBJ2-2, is DSGVTQTPKHLITATGQRVTLRCSPRSGDLSVYWYQQSLDQGLQFLIQYYNGEERAKGNILERFSAQQFPDLHSELNLSSLELGDSALYFCASSVREDVNTGELFFGEGSRLTVL.

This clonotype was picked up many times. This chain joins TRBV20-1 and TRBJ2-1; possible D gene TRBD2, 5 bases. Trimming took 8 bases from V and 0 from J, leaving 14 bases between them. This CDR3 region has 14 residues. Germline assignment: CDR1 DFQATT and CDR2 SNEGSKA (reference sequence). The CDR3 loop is CSHLTTSSYNEQFF. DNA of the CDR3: TGCAGTCACCTTACAACTAGCTCCTACAATGAGCAGTTCTTC.

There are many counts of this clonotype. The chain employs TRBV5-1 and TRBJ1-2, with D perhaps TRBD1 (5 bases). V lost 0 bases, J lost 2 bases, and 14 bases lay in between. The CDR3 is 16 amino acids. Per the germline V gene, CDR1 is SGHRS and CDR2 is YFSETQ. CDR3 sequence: CASSLAGGDGNYGYTF. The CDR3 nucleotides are TGCGCCAGCAGCTTGGCTGGGGGAGACGGCAACTATGGCTACACCTTC.

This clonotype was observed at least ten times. The CDR3 here is CSARAGTEFYSNQPQHF. The CDR3 DNA reads TGCAGTGCTAGGGCCGGGACAGAATTTTATAGCAATCAGCCCCAGCATTTT. The J gene is TRBJ1-5, the V gene TRBV20-1; 7 bases agree with TRBD1. In germline, CDR1 is DFQATT, CDR2 SNEGSKA (reference sequence). Unmatched junction bases numbered 11, after V lost 3 bases and J lost 0 bases. There are 17 residues in the CDR3.

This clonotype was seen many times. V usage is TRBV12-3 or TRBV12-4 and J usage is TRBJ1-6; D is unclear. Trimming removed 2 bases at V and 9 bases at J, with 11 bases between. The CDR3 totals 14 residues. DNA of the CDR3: TGTGCCAGCAGTTTAATCCGGGGAGGTTCACCCCTCCACTTT. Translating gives CASSLIRGGSPLHF.

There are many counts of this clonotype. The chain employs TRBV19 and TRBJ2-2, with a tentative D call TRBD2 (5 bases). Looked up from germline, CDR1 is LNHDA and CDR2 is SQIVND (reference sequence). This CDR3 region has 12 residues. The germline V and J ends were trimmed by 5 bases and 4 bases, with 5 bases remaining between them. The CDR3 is CASSGLTGELFF. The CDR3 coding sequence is TGTGCCAGTAGTGGACTCACCGGGGAGCTGTTTTTT.